A single sample gave rise to the 27 T cell receptor beta chains below, sequenced in a study of T cell repertoires in cytomegalovirus infection. Each CDR3 protein gets one entry after TCRdb re-called the reads with MiXCR. The sample includes over 150,000 distinct CDR3 sequences, 17% of them seen just once. The sample was CD8+ T cells from PBMCs. Source of these receptors: a human donor in good health (CMV status not recorded). Some clones in this sample may be carry-over from other donors' samples.

The table lists this clonotype with a few counts. The rearrangement links TRBV6-2 or TRBV6-3 to TRBJ1-6; D call uncertain. Germline V gene lookup returns CDR1 MNHEY and CDR2 SVGEGT. The CDR3 sequence is 16 residues long. Trimming stripped 6 bases from V and 6 bases from J, with 18 bases between. This CDR3 reads CASSLRGVGVNSPLHF. In nucleotides, the CDR3 is TGTGCCAGCAGCCTGCGGGGAGTTGGAGTTAATTCACCCCTCCACTTT.

This clonotype showed up just a few times. CDR3 nucleotides: TGTGCCAGCAGCCCAGGGGTGGGACTAGCGAGCTCCTACAATGAGCAGTTCTTC. Translating gives CASSPGVGLASSYNEQFF. J is TRBJ2-1 and V is TRBV7-8; 10 positions match TRBD2. CDR3 size: 18 residues. The V segment lost 5 bases and the J segment 0 bases; nucleotides outside the gene matches: 10. From germline, CDR1 is SGHVS and CDR2 FQNEAQ. Full variable domain (missing parts from reference TRBV7-8 and TRBJ2-1): GAGVSQSPRYKVAKRGQDVALRCDPISGHVSLFWYQQALGQGPEFLTYFQNEAQLDKSGLPSDRFFAERPEGSVSTLKIQRTQQEDSAVYLCASSPGVGLASSYNEQFFGPGTRLTVL.

This chain uses TRBV29-1 with TRBJ2-3, with unresolved D. Per the germline V gene, CDR1 is SQVTM and CDR2 is ANQGSEA. This CDR3 has 11 amino acids. Trimming removed 3 bases from V and 6 bases from J, with 7 bases in between. The CDR3 DNA reads TGCAGCGTTGACGTACAGGATACGCAGTATTTT. Protein product: CSVDVQDTQYF.

The V and J genes are TRBV7-9 and TRBJ2-1; TRBD1 is a possible D gene (6 bases). CDR3 length equals 12 residues. Trimming pared 3 bases from V and 7 bases from J, leaving 7 bases between. Germline V gene lookup returns CDR1 SEHNR and CDR2 FQNEAQ (reference sequence). In nucleotides, the CDR3 is TGTGCCAGCAGCTTCACAGGGAATGAGCAGTTCTTC. It codes for CASSFTGNEQFF.

This rearrangement joins TRBV7-6 to TRBJ2-1, with D tentatively TRBD1 or TRBD2 (5 bases each). In germline, CDR1 is SGHVS, CDR2 FNYEAQ. V was pared by 1 base and J by 3 bases, with 13 bases between. This CDR3 region has 16 residues. CDR3 sequence (DNA): TGTGCCAGCAGCTTAGGGGGGACGCTAGTCTACAATGAGCAGTTCTTC. Protein sequence: CASSLGGTLVYNEQFF.

This clonotype has just a few counts. The chain uses TRBV15 and TRBJ2-7; D possibly corresponds to TRBD1 (5 bases). V lost 5 bases and J lost 6, with 14 bases in between. Germline assignment: CDR1 LNHNV and CDR2 YYDKDF (reference sequence). The CDR3 extends over 13 amino acids. CDR3 amino acids: CATSRSTGIEQYF. The CDR3 DNA reads as TGTGCCACCAGCCGTTCAACAGGAATCGAGCAGTACTTC.

The chain combines TRBV20-1 with TRBJ2-1; 9 bases are a match to TRBD1. V gave up 6 bases and J gave up 3 bases; unmatched junction bases: 12. Per the germline V gene, CDR1 is DFQATT and CDR2 is SNEGSKA (reference sequence). This CDR3 spans 16 amino acids. CDR3 DNA sequence: TGCAGTGCCCGCGGTGTACGGGACAGGGTCTACAATGAGCAGTTCTTC. Protein sequence: CSARGVRDRVYNEQFF.

This chain connects TRBV27 to TRBJ2-7; maybe TRBD2 (7 bases). The V gene's germline CDR1 is MNHEY and CDR2 SMNVEV (reference sequence). There are 13 residues in the CDR3. V lost 5 bases, J lost 9 bases, and 17 bases lay in between. CDR3 protein: CASSPRGGRGQYF. In nucleotides, the CDR3 is TGTGCCAGCAGTCCCCGCGGGGGCCGCGGGCAGTACTTC.

This rearrangement joins TRBV30 to TRBJ1-1; a weak D match, TRBD1 (6 bases). V lost 3 bases to trimming and J lost 1 base, with 15 bases between them. Germline V gives CDR1 GTSNPN, CDR2 SVGIG (reference sequence). This CDR3 is built from 15 residues. The CDR3 loop is CAWSDPTGSNTEAFF. The CDR3 nucleotides read TGTGCCTGGAGCGACCCGACAGGCTCGAACACTGAAGCTTTCTTT. Full variable domain (outside the CDR3, taken from reference TRBV30 and TRBJ1-1): SQTIHQWPATLVQPVGSPLSLECTVEGTSNPNLYWYRQAAGRGLQLLFYSVGIGQISSEVPQNLSASRPQDRQFILSSKKLLLSDSGFYLCAWSDPTGSNTEAFFGQGTRLTVV.

In its sample, this clonotype was seen a few times. The chain combines TRBV7-9 with TRBJ1-1; weak D call: TRBD1 (6 bases). V lost 2 bases and J lost 4, with 17 bases in between. This CDR3 has 16 residues. CDR1 SEHNR and CDR2 FQNEAQ come from the germline V gene (reference sequence). The CDR3 protein is CASSLSRRGGSTEAFF. The CDR3 region has the DNA TGTGCCAGCAGCTTATCCCGCAGGGGAGGGAGCACTGAAGCTTTCTTT.

V and J are TRBV11-1 and TRBJ2-7, with TRBD1 identical over 9 bases. The CDR3 covers 15 residues. With 5 bases clipped from V and 5 bases from J, the junction kept 10 bases outside the gene matches. Germline loops: CDR1 SGHAT, CDR2 FQDESV (reference sequence). The DNA for the CDR3 is TGTGCCAGCAGCCTTCCGGGACAGGGAACCAACGAGCAGTACTTC. As protein: CASSLPGQGTNEQYF.

This sequence joins TRBV19 and TRBJ1-5; 9 bases fit TRBD1. Germline V CDR1 and CDR2: LNHDA, SQIVND (reference sequence). The CDR3 extends over 15 amino acids. After removal of 9 bases from V and 5 bases from J, the junction contained 11 bases not matched to a gene. The CDR3 protein is CASSGTGFLDQPQHF. The CDR3 DNA reads TGTGCCAGCTCCGGGACAGGGTTTTTAGATCAGCCCCAGCATTTT.

The genes are TRBV6-6 and TRBJ2-3; tentatively, D is TRBD1 or TRBD2 (5 bases each). With 10 bases removed from V and 4 bases from J, the gap between germline ends came to 21 bases. The CDR3 contains 15 residues. Germline V gene lookup returns CDR1 MNHNY and CDR2 SVGAGI (reference sequence). CDR3 sequence (DNA): TGTGCCATCTACCCTACCTCGGGGCGCTCAGATACGCAGTATTTT. It is translated as CAIYPTSGRSDTQYF.

This clonotype was observed a handful of times. This chain links TRBV6-5 with TRBJ1-2; D is unclear. Germline CDR1 MNHEY, CDR2 SVGAGI. V shed 0 bases and J shed 8 bases, with 13 bases lying between them. The CDR3 contains 14 residues. The chain's CDR3 is CASSYSPGQGGYTF. CDR3 in DNA: TGTGCCAGCAGTTACTCCCCCGGGCAAGGGGGCTACACCTTC.

The chain links TRBV15 to TRBJ2-4; 7 nucleotides match TRBD1. There are 17 residues in the CDR3. The ends lost 3 bases at V and 3 bases at J; junction bases unmatched: 11. Germline values: CDR1 LNHNV, CDR2 YYDKDF (reference sequence). CDR3 DNA: TGTGCCACCAGCAGCCCAAGACAGGGAACGGTCAAAAACATTCAGTACTTC. As protein: CATSSPRQGTVKNIQYF.

In its sample, this clonotype was seen a few times. The genes are TRBV7-6 and TRBJ1-2; 7 bases are a match to TRBD1. Looked up from germline, CDR1 is SGHVS and CDR2 is FNYEAQ. The V and J ends lost 4 bases and 4 bases, in that order; junction bases with no gene match: 9. The CDR3 is made up of 15 amino acids. CDR3 loop: CASSSHRGPLYGYTF. The CDR3 coding sequence is TGTGCCAGCAGCTCCCACAGGGGACCCCTCTATGGCTACACCTTC.

This clonotype came up a few times. V gene TRBV3-1 combines with J gene TRBJ2-1; 11 bases match TRBD2. CDR3 length: 17 amino acids. Trimming removed 0 bases from V and 7 bases from J; junction bases left unmatched: 8. Germline V gene lookup returns CDR1 LGHDT and CDR2 YNNKEL (reference sequence). The CDR3 sequence is CASSQERSSGGRNEQFF. CDR3 nucleotides: TGTGCCAGCAGCCAAGAGAGGTCTAGCGGGGGGAGAAATGAGCAGTTCTTC.

This clonotype occurred a few times. The J gene is TRBJ1-1, the V gene TRBV4-3; D might be TRBD1 (5 bases). Trimming removed 4 bases at V and 11 bases at J, with 17 bases between. Germline CDR1 reads LGHNA; CDR2 reads YSLEER. This CDR3 region has 13 residues. The CDR3 is CASSPKQAQGAFF. The CDR3 nucleotides read TGCGCCAGCAGCCCCAAACAGGCTCAAGGGGCTTTCTTT.

This clonotype was found a few times. This chain links TRBV20-1 with TRBJ2-7, with 8 bases that match TRBD1. The V and J ends lost 5 bases and 3 bases, in that order; junction bases with no gene match: 9. Germline CDR1 is DFQATT and CDR2 is SNEGSKA (reference sequence). The CDR3 runs to 14 residues. The chain's CDR3 is CSALGQGLFYEQYF. In DNA, the CDR3 is TGCAGTGCTCTCGGACAGGGTTTGTTCTACGAGCAGTACTTC.

This clonotype was counted a few times. This chain uses TRBV10-3 with TRBJ1-4; 8 bases are a match to TRBD1. Trimming took 6 bases from V and 5 from J; bases not matched to a gene: 5. The CDR3 loop spans 14 amino acids. CDR1 is ENHRY and CDR2 is SYGVKD in the germline V gene. CDR3 nucleotide sequence: TGTGCCATCAGGGGAACAGGGGGAAATGAAAAACTGTTTTTT. It yields the protein CAIRGTGGNEKLFF.

The chain employs TRBV14 and TRBJ2-1; the match to TRBD2 covers 11 bases. Looked up from germline, CDR1 is SGHDN and CDR2 is FVKESK. V lost 1 base, J lost 8 bases, and 10 bases stayed unmatched. The CDR3 has 17 residues. CDR3: CASSQVAGGPPRHEQFF. Written as DNA, the CDR3 is TGTGCCAGCAGCCAAGTAGCGGGGGGGCCCCCCCGCCATGAGCAGTTCTTC.

This clonotype was seen a few times. The chain is built from TRBV12-3 or TRBV12-4 and TRBJ2-1, with TRBD2 as a possible D gene (6 bases). The CDR3 is 15 residues long. V shed 1 base and J shed 3 bases, with 10 bases lying between them. CDR3 bases: TGTGCCAGCAGTTTAGGGCGGGGAGGCTACAATGAGCAGTTCTTC. Amino acid sequence: CASSLGRGGYNEQFF.

The rearrangement uses TRBV7-9 and TRBJ2-2; no clear D gene. This CDR3 region has 15 residues. V was cut by 1 base and J by 6 bases, with 12 bases left in between. Germline V gene data show CDR1 as SEHNR and CDR2 as FQNEAQ (reference sequence). CDR3 DNA: TGTGCCAGCAGCTTAGGACAACGACTTGCCGGGGAGCTGTTTTTT. Its translation is CASSLGQRLAGELFF.

This clonotype has a handful of counts. The chain links TRBV6-1 to TRBJ2-1, with 9 bases matching TRBD2. Germline CDR1 and CDR2: MNHNS and SASEGT. V was pared by 3 bases and J by 0 bases, with 6 bases of the junction left unmatched. This CDR3 comprises 17 residues. The CDR3 loop is CASSDKRGASSYNEQFF. The CDR3 bases are TGTGCCAGCAGTGATAAGCGGGGGGCGAGCTCCTACAATGAGCAGTTCTTC.

This sequence joins TRBV6-1 and TRBJ1-2; 8 bases fit TRBD1. Germline lookup yields CDR1 MNHNS and CDR2 SASEGT. The CDR3 is made up of 11 amino acids. Trimming at V came to 5 bases and at J to 14 bases, leaving 7 bases not matched to a gene. Here the CDR3 DNA reads TGTGCCAGCAGTTACCCGGACAGGGCTACCTTC. Encoded protein: CASSYPDRATF.

This clonotype has ten or more counts. The chain links TRBV7-6 to TRBJ2-7; D possibly uses TRBD1 or TRBD2 (6 bases each). The CDR3 is made up of 14 amino acids. Germline-derived CDR1 and CDR2 are SGHVS and FNYEAQ. The ends were cut back, 2 bases at V and 5 bases at J, with 13 bases in the middle. Here the CDR3 reads CASSLRGPRDEQYF. CDR3 DNA sequence: TGTGCCAGCAGCTTACGGGGGCCCCGGGACGAGCAGTACTTC. The whole variable domain, filled in from reference TRBV7-6 and TRBJ2-7, reads GAGVSQSPRYKVTKRGQDVALRCDPISGHVSLYWYRQALGQGPEFLTYFNYEAQQDKSGLPNDRFSAERPEGSISTLTIQRTEQRDSAMYRCASSLRGPRDEQYFGPGTRLTVT.

The chain joins TRBV6-2 or TRBV6-3 to TRBJ2-7; D not resolved. Trimming pared 2 bases from V and 2 bases from J, leaving 4 bases between. Germline CDR1 MNHEY, CDR2 SVGEGT. The CDR3 is made up of 12 amino acids. The CDR3 region has the DNA TGTGCCAGCAGTTACCTACCCTACGAGCAGTACTTC. Its protein is CASSYLPYEQYF.